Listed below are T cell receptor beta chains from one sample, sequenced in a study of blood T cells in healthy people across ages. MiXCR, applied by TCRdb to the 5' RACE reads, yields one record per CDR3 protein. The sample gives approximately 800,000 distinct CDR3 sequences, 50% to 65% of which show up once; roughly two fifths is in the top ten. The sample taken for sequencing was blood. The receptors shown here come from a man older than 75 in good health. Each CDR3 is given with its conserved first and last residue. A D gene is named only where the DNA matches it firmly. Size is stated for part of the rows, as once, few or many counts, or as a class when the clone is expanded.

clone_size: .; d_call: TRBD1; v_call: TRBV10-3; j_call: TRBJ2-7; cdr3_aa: CAINPGTGGSYEQYF; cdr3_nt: TGTGCCATCAATCCCGGGACAGGGGGCTCCTACGAGCAGTACTTC
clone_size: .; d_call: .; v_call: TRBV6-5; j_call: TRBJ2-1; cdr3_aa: CASGGLRDYNEQFF; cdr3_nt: TGTGCCAGCGGCGGCCTGAGGGATTACAATGAGCAGTTCTTC
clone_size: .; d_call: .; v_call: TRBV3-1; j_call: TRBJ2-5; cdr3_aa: CASSPGRLQETQYF; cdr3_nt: TGTGCCAGCAGCCCGGGACGCCTCCAAGAGACCCAGTACTTC
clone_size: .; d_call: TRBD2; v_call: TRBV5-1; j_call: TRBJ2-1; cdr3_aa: CASSPALAGVTSYNEQFF; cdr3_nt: TGCGCCAGCAGCCCCGCGCTAGCGGGAGTGACGTCCTACAATGAGCAGTTCTTC
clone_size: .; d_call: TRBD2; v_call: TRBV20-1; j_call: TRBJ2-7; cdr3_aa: CSARVPAGGRDYEQYF; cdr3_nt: TGCAGTGCTAGAGTTCCTGCAGGCGGGAGAGACTACGAGCAGTACTTC
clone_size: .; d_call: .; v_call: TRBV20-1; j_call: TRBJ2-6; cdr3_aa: CSARDHRSKSSGANVLTF; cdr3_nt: TGCAGTGCTAGAGATCACAGGTCAAAGAGCTCTGGGGCCAACGTCCTGACTTTC
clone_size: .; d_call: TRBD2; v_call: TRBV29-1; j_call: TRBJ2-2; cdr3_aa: CSAKPGLAGGPAGTGELFF; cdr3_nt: TGCAGCGCCAAACCGGGACTAGCGGGAGGGCCAGCAGGGACCGGGGAGCTGTTTTTT
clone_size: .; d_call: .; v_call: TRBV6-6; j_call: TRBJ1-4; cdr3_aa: CASISPGDEKLFF; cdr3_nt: TGTGCCAGCATTTCGCCCGGGGACGAAAAACTGTTTTTT
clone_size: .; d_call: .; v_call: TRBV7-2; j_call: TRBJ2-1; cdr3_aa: CASSLKVGDDEQFF; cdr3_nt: TGTGCCAGCAGCTTAAAGGTCGGAGATGATGAGCAGTTCTTC
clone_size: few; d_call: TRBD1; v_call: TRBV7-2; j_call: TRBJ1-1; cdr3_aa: CASNLETWTGNTEAFF; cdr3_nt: TGTGCCAGCAACCTAGAAACTTGGACAGGGAACACTGAAGCTTTCTTT
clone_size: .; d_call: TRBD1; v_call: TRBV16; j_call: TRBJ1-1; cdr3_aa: CASSPHQGATEAFF; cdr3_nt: TGTGCCAGCAGCCCTCACCAGGGGGCCACTGAAGCTTTCTTT
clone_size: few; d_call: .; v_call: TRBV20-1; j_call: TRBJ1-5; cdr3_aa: CSARPLLRGGYSNQPQHF; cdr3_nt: TGCAGTGCTAGGCCTTTACTCCGGGGGGGCTATAGCAATCAGCCCCAGCATTTT
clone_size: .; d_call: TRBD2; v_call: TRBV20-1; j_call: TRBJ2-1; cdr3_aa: CSARKRELMGNEQFF; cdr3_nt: TGCAGTGCTAGAAAGCGGGAGCTCATGGGGAATGAGCAGTTCTTC
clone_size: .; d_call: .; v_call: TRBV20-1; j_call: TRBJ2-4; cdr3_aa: CSLAKGIAKNIQYF; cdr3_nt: TGCAGTTTAGCCAAGGGGATAGCCAAAAACATTCAGTACTTC
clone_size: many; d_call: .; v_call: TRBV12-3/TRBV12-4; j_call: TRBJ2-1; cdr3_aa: CASSPYGVAQFF; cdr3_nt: TGTGCCAGCAGCCCTTACGGAGTCGCGCAGTTCTTC
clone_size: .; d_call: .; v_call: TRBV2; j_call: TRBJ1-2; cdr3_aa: CASTGQAYGYTF; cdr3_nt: TGTGCCAGCACCGGGCAGGCTTATGGCTACACCTTC
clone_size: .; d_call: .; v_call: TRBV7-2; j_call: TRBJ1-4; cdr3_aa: CASSTGGVGEKLFF; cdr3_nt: TGTGCCAGCAGTACCGGGGGGGTTGGCGAAAAACTGTTTTTT
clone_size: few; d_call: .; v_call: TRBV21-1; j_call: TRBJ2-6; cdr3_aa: CASSSSRNRDRGNVWANVLTF; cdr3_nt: TGTGCCAGCAGCAGTTCAAGGAACCGGGACAGGGGCAATGTTTGGGCCAACGTCCTGACTTTC
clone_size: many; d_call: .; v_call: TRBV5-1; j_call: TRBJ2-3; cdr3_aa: CASSLWGDTQYF; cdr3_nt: TGCGCCAGCAGCCTATGGGGAGATACGCAGTATTTT
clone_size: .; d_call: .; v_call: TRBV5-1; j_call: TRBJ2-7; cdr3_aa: CASSQSPRDSYEQYF; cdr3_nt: TGCGCCAGCAGCCAGTCACCCAGGGACTCCTACGAGCAGTACTTC
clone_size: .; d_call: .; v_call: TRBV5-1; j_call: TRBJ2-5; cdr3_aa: CASRGLGAPQETQYF; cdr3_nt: TGCGCCAGCAGAGGGCTAGGAGCGCCGCAAGAGACCCAGTACTTC
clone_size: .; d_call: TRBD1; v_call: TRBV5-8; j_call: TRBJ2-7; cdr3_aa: CASSGWTGGSYNEQYF; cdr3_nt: TGTGCCAGCAGCGGCTGGACAGGCGGCTCCTACAATGAGCAGTACTTC
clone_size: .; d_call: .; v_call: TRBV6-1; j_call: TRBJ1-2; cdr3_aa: CASSGGGVNYGYTF; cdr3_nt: TGTGCCAGCAGTGGCGGGGGAGTTAACTATGGCTACACCTTC